The 22 T cell receptor beta chains below were found in one sample sequenced in a study of blood T cell repertoires in COVID-19 (dated by TCRdb to 2018 to 2020). Receptors were amplified or captured by the immunoSEQ multiplex PCR assay. Entries here come from immuneACCESS through TCRdb and include only in-frame sequences with V and J called. Some clones fail to appear in such tables; in the studies checked, an unresolved V gene covers under half of the shortfall, and the cause of the remainder is unknown. The sample has 210,000 or so clones on record, more than 75% of them singletons. Of the sample, under 4.5% is held by the ten largest clones. The sample consisted of PBMCs or T cells enriched from blood (not recorded which). The receptors originated from a man under 40 with acute COVID-19.

This clone was found once. The V call is TRBV2, the J call TRBJ2-2; 9 bases are a match to TRBD2. CDR1 is SNHLY and CDR2 is FYNNEI in the germline V gene. This CDR3 is built from 16 residues. V shed 4 bases, J shed 4 bases, and the junction held 7 bases outside the gene matches. For the CDR3, the DNA is TGTGCCAGCAGTGGGAGGAGCGGGGGGTCCACCGGGGAGCTGTTTTTT. This sequence encodes CASSGRSGGSTGELFF.

The V gene is TRBV4-1, the J gene TRBJ2-7, with 9 bases lining up with TRBD2. CDR1 is MGHRA, CDR2 YSYEKL, per germline. The CDR3 consists of 15 residues. V shed 5 bases, J shed 7 bases, and the junction held 12 bases outside the gene matches. The CDR3 nucleotides are TGCGCCAGCAGCTTAGGGAGCCTAGCGGGGCGGGAGCAGTACTTC. Translated: CASSLGSLAGREQYF.

This clone occurred once. The chain carries TRBV6-5 and TRBJ2-3; D gene unclear. The V and J ends lost 0 bases and 4 bases respectively, with 8 bases between them. The length of the CDR3 is 14 residues. Germline CDR1 reads MNHEY; CDR2 reads SVGAGI. The CDR3 spells CASSYSALADTQYF. In nucleotides, the CDR3 is TGTGCCAGCAGTTACTCGGCCCTAGCAGATACGCAGTATTTT.

This clone was counted only a few times. The CDR3 DNA is TGTGCCAGCAGTTTCGTATCCAGCAATCAGCCCCAGCATTTT. Amino acids: CASSFVSSNQPQHF. The rearrangement links TRBV28 to TRBJ1-5; no definite D call. Germline V gene lookup returns CDR1 MDHEN and CDR2 SYDVKM. The CDR3 spans 14 residues. Trimming took off 3 bases at V and 1 base at J, with 7 bases between the two ends.

V usage is TRBV5-1 and J usage is TRBJ2-4; perhaps TRBD2 as D (5 bases). The CDR3 is made up of 16 amino acids. Germline V gives CDR1 SGHRS, CDR2 YFSETQ. The ends were cut back, 1 base at V and 7 bases at J, with 18 bases in the middle. This CDR3 reads CASSLSIGRERNIQYF. CDR3 in DNA: TGCGCCAGCAGCTTGTCCATAGGTCGGGAAAGGAACATTCAGTACTTC.

The J gene is TRBJ2-5, the V gene TRBV5-1; 9 bases align to TRBD2. CDR1 and CDR2 (germline): SGHRS, YFSETQ. This CDR3 region has 15 residues. V lost 4 bases, J lost 7 bases, and 11 bases stayed unmatched. In DNA, the CDR3 is TGCGCCAGCAGCCGCGAGCTAGCGGGGCCAGGGACCCAGTACTTC. Protein: CASSRELAGPGTQYF.

V gene TRBV3-1 (or the pseudogene TRBV3-2) combines with J gene TRBJ1-1, with TRBD1 as a possible D gene (5 bases). The germline V gene has CDR1 LGHDT and CDR2 YNNKEL (reference sequence). Trimming took off 2 bases at V and 4 bases at J, with 17 bases between the two ends. The length of the CDR3 is 16 residues. CDR3: CASSQSGRTRGTEAFF. The CDR3 DNA sequence: TGTGCCAGCAGCCAATCCGGACGGACAAGAGGCACTGAAGCTTTCTTT.

J is TRBJ1-4 and V is TRBV6-2 or TRBV6-3; 10 bases map to TRBD1. This CDR3 comprises 14 residues. The ends lost 6 bases at V and 6 bases at J; junction bases unmatched: 4. Per germline, CDR1 MNHEY and CDR2 SVGEGT. This CDR3 is CASSPGQGYEKLFF. The CDR3 nucleotides read TGTGCCAGCAGCCCGGGACAGGGGTATGAAAAACTGTTTTTT.

The chain couples TRBV5-1 to TRBJ2-1; 7 bases match TRBD2. Germline-derived CDR1 and CDR2 are SGHRS and YFSETQ. There are 14 residues in the CDR3. The V segment lost 4 bases and the J segment 8 bases; nucleotides outside the gene matches: 9. The CDR3 loop reads CASSPGTTAHEQFF. The CDR3 DNA is TGCGCCAGCAGCCCCGGGACTACTGCCCATGAGCAGTTCTTC. Full variable domain (missing parts from reference TRBV5-1 and TRBJ2-1): KAGVTQTPRYLIKTRGQQVTLSCSPISGHRSVSWYQQTPGQGLQFLFEYFSETQRNKGNFPGRFSGRQFSNSRSEMNVSTLELGDSALYLCASSPGTTAHEQFFGPGTRLTVL.

In the case of this clone: As the CDR3 is not closed by the conserved phenylalanine or tryptophan, this likely results from a read error. Because the CDR3's place on the DNA is in doubt, the DNA is left out and the CDR3 is given as listed by TCRdb. The V call is TRBV3-1 (or the pseudogene TRBV3-2), the J call TRBJ1-2. The V gene's germline CDR1 is LGHDT and CDR2 YNNKEL (reference sequence). The CDR3 is 10 residues long, counting both termini. The CDR3 spells CASSLPCSRV.

In this sample, this clone turned up a few times. The rearrangement links TRBV11-2 to TRBJ1-3; TRBD1 aligns across 7 bases. CDR1 SGHAT and CDR2 FQNNGV come from the germline V gene. The CDR3 length is 14 residues. The V segment lost 5 bases and the J segment 2 bases; nucleotides outside the gene matches: 3. The CDR3 loop is CASSPGTAGNTIYF. In DNA, the CDR3 is TGTGCCAGCAGCCCAGGGACAGCTGGAAACACCATATATTTT.

V gene TRBV14 combines with J gene TRBJ2-7; 8 nucleotides line up with TRBD1. Germline V lookup: CDR1 SGHDN, CDR2 FVKESK. This CDR3 has 16 residues. Trimming at V came to 1 base and at J to 2 bases, leaving 7 bases not matched to a gene. The CDR3 here is CASSQGKRTGTYEQYF. The CDR3 nucleotides read TGTGCCAGCAGCCAAGGAAAGCGGACAGGGACCTACGAGCAGTACTTC. The variable domain in full, completed from reference TRBV14 and TRBJ2-7, reads EAGVTQFPSHSVIEKGQTVTLRCDPISGHDNLYWYRRVMGKEIKFLLHFVKESKQDESGMPNNRFLAERTGGTYSTLKVQPAELEDSGVYFCASSQGKRTGTYEQYFGPGTRLTVT.

The V call is TRBV30, the J call TRBJ1-1; perhaps TRBD1 as D (6 bases). The germline V gene encodes CDR1 GTSNPN and CDR2 SVGIG (reference sequence). Trimming cost V 1 base and J 7 bases, with 19 bases left between them. CDR3 length: 15 amino acids. In DNA, the CDR3 is TGTGCCTGGAGTGCAGGGGAACCCGGCCGATATGAAGCTTTCTTT. Amino acids: CAWSAGEPGRYEAFF.

The genes are TRBV7-8 and TRBJ1-5, with TRBD1 as a possible D gene (6 bases). CDR1 is SGHVS, CDR2 FQNEAQ, per germline. This CDR3 has 13 amino acids. V was pared by 5 bases and J by 3 bases, with 8 bases between. The CDR3 coding sequence is TGTGCCAGCAGCCGACAGGTCAATCAGCCCCAGCATTTT. Protein sequence: CASSRQVNQPQHF.

This chain links TRBV5-5 with TRBJ1-1; 9 bases match TRBD1. J gave up 5 bases and V 1 base, and 6 bases lay outside the gene matches. Germline V CDR1 and CDR2: SGHKS, YYEKEE (reference sequence). The CDR3 runs 15 residues. The CDR3 nucleotides are TGTGCCAGCAGCTTGACAGGGGGCGCTTGGACTGAAGCTTTCTTT. Translation gives CASSLTGGAWTEAFF.

The CDR3 DNA reads TGCGCCAGCACCGAGTTGACTACCCACACTGAAGCTTTCTTT. Protein: CASTELTTHTEAFF. J is TRBJ1-1 and V is TRBV5-1; D remains unclear. CDR3 size: 14 residues. Trimming took 6 bases from V and 3 from J, leaving 15 bases between them. Germline CDR1 SGHRS, CDR2 YFSETQ.

The rearrangement uses TRBV12-3 or TRBV12-4 and TRBJ2-5; D remains unclear. V lost 0 bases and J lost 2, with 4 bases in between. CDR3 length equals 13 residues. The CDR3 nucleotides are TGTGCCAGCAGTTTAGCCCAGCAAGAGACCCAGTACTTC. This translates into CASSLAQQETQYF.

Here the CDR3 reads CASSPTGIHEAFF. CDR3 sequence (DNA): TGTGCCAGCAGCCCCACGGGGATACATGAAGCTTTCTTT. The V and J genes are TRBV7-9 and TRBJ1-1; D not certain. Germline V CDR1 and CDR2: SEHNR, FQNEAQ (reference sequence). V gave up 5 bases and J gave up 7 bases, with 14 bases separating them. The CDR3 sequence is 13 residues long.

The table lists this clone with a few counts. The chain has TRBV29-1 and TRBJ2-1, with D perhaps TRBD1 (6 bases). The CDR3 totals 12 residues. CDR1 and CDR2 from the germline V gene are SQVTM and ANQGSEA. Deletions cut 6 bases from V and 10 bases from J, with 16 bases between. The DNA of the CDR3 is TGCAGCGTACGGACCAATGACAGGGAGCAGTTCTTC. It yields the protein CSVRTNDREQFF.

This rearrangement joins TRBV30 to TRBJ2-2, with a possible D match to TRBD2 (5 bases). The CDR3 runs to 15 residues. Deletions cut 3 bases from V and 2 bases from J, with 13 bases between. From germline, CDR1 is GTSNPN and CDR2 SVGIG (reference sequence). The CDR3 is CAWSLTGYNTGELFF. The DNA for the CDR3 is TGTGCCTGGAGCCTGACGGGGTATAACACCGGGGAGCTGTTTTTT.

In the case of this clone: Mismatch with germline at one junction end may stem from a read error. V usage is TRBV6-5 and J usage is TRBJ1-1; D might be TRBD1 (6 bases). CDR1 MNHEY and CDR2 SVGAGI come from the germline V gene. The length of the CDR3 is 13 residues. The chain's CDR3 is CASSYLQGSEAFF. The CDR3 region has the DNA TGTGCCAGCAGCTACTTACAGGGCTCTGAAGCTTTCTTT.

The chain combines TRBV15 with TRBJ1-6, with 7 bases matching TRBD1. The CDR3 contains 12 residues. Germline values: CDR1 LNHNV, CDR2 YYDKDF (reference sequence). V lost 8 bases to trimming and J lost 13 bases; unmatched junction nucleotides: 8. The CDR3 sequence: CATRQGGRPLHF. DNA of the CDR3: TGTGCCACCCGGCAGGGGGGAAGGCCCCTCCACTTT.